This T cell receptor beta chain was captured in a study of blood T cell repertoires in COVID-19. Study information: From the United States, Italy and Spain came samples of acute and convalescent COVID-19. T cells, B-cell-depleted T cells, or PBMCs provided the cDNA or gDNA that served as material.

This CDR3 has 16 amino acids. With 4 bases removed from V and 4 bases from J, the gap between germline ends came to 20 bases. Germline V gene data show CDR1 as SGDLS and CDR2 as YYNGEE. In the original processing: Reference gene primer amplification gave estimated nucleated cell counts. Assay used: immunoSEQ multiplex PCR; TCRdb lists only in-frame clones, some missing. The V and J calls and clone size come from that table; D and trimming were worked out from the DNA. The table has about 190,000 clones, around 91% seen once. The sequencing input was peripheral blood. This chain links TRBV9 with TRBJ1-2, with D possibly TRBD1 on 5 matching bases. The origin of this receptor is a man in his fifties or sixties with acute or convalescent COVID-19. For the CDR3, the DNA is TGTGCCAGCAGCAGTCTGGGGCAGGGATACGGCTATGGCTACACCTTC. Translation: CASSSLGQGYGYGYTF.